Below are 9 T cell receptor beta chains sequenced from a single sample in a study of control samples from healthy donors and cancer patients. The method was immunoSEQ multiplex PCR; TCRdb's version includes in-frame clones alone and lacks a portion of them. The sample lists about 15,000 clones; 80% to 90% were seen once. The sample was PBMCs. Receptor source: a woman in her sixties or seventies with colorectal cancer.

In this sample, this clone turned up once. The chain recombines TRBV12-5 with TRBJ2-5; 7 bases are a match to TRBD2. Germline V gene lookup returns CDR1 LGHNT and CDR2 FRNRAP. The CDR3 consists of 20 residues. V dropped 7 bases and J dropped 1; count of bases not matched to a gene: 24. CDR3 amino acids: CASAPGGLAAFTPFQETQYF. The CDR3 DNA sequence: TGTGCTAGTGCCCCCGGTGGGCTAGCGGCTTTCACGCCCTTCCAAGAGACCCAGTACTTC.

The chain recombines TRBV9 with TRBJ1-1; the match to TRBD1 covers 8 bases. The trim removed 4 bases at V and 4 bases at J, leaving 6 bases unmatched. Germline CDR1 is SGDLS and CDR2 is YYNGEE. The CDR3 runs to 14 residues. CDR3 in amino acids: CASSPWTGITEAFF. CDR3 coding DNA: TGTGCCAGCAGCCCCTGGACAGGGATCACTGAAGCTTTCTTT.

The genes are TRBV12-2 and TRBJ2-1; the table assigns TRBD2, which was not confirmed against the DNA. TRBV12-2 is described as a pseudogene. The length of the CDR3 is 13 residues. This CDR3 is CASRFQLPNEQFF. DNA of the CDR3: TGTGCAAGTCGCTTTCAACTTCCCAATGAGCAGTTCTTC.

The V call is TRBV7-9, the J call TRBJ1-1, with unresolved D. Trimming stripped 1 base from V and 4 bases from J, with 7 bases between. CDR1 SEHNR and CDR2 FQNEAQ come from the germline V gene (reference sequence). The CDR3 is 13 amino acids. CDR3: CASSLEGLTEAFF. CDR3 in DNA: TGTGCCAGCAGCTTAGAAGGGCTCACTGAAGCTTTCTTT. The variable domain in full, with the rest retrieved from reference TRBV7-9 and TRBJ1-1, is DTGVSQNPRHKITKRGQNVTFRCDPISEHNRLYWYRQTLGQGPEFLTYFQNEAQLEKSRLLSDRFSAERPKGSFSTLEIQRTEQGDSAMYLCASSLEGLTEAFFGQGTRLTVV.

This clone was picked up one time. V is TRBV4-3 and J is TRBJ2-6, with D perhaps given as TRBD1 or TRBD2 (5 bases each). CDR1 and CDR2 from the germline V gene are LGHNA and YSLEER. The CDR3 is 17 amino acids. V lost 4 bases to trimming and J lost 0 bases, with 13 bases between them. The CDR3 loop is CASSLFGTGSGANVLTF. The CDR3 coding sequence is TGCGCCAGCAGCCTATTCGGGACCGGCTCTGGGGCCAACGTCCTGACTTTC.

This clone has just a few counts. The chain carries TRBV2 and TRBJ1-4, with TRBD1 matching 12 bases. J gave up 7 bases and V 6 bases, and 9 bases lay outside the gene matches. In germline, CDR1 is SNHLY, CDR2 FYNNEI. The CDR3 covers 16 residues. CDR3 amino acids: CASSPGQGARGEKLFF. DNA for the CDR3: TGTGCCAGCAGCCCGGGACAGGGGGCGAGGGGTGAAAAACTGTTTTTT.

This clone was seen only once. The CDR3 loop is CASSVGGVETQYF. The DNA of the CDR3 is TGTGCCAGCAGCGTTGGGGGAGTGGAGACCCAGTACTTC. The chain is built from TRBV9 and TRBJ2-5; D may correspond to TRBD1 or TRBD2 (5 bases each). V lost 2 bases and J lost 5, with 10 bases in between. The CDR3 covers 13 residues. In germline, CDR1 is SGDLS, CDR2 YYNGEE.

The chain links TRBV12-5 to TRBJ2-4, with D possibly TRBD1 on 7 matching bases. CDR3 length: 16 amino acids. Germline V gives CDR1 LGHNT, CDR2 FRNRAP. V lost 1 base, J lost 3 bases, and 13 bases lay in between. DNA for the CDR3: TGTGCTAGTGGTTTGGGGACTACAGGGGTCAAAAACATTCAGTACTTC. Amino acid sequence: CASGLGTTGVKNIQYF.

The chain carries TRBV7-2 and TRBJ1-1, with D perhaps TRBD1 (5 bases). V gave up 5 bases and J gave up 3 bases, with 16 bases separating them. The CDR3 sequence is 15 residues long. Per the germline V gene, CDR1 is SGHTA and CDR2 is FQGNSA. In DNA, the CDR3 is TGTGCCAGCAGCACCCGACAGAATTCGGACACTGAAGCTTTCTTT. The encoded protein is CASSTRQNSDTEAFF.